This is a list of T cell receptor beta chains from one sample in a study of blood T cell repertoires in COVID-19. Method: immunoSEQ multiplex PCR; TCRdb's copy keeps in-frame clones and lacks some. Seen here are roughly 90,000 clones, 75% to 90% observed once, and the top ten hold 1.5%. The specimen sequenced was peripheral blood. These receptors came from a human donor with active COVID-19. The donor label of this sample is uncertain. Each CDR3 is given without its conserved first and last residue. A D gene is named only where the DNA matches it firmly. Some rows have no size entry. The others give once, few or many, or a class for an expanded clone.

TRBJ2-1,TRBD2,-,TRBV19,ASRLLAGGIGYNEQF
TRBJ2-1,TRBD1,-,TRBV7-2,ASSSRDRVYNEQF
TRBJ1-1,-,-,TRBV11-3,ASSRGGWQENTEAF
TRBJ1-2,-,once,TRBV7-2,ASSFSESAGYT
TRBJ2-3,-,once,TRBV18,ASSPKPKASPTDTQY
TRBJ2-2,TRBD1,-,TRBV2,ASIGQGAPGELF
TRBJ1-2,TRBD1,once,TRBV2,ASKGQENYGYT
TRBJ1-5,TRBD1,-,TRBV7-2,ASSPQGQGGQPQH
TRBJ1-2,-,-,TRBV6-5,ASSRTVNYGYT
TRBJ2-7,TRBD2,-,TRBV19,ASSITPGGRGGNEQY
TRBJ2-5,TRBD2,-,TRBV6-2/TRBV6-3,ASSYLSGGVETQY
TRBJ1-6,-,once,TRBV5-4,ASSLAGRGSYNSPLH
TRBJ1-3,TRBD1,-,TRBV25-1,ASSWTGGGNTIY
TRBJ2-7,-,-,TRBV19,ASSMQGGSYEQY
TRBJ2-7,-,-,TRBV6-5,ASTGGSLGYEQY
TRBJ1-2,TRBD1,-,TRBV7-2,ASTDRGTANYGYT
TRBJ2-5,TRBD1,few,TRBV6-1,ASSEQSGGQETQY